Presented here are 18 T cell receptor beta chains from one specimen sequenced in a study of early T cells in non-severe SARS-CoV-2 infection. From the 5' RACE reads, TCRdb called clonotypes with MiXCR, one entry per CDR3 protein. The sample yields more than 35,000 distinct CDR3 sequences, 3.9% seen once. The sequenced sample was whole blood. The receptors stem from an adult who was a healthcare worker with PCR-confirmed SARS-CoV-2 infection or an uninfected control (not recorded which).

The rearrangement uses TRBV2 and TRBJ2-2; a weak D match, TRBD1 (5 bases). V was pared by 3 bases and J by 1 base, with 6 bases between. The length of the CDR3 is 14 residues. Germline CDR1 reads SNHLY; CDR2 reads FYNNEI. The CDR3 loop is CASSDGQNTGELFF. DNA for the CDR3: TGTGCCAGCAGTGATGGACAGAACACCGGGGAGCTGTTTTTT.

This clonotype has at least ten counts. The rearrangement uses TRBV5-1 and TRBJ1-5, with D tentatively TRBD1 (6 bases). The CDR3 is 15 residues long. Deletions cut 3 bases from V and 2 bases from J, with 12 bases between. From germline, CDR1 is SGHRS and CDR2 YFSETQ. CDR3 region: CASSSGDAGNQPQHF. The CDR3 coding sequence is TGCGCCAGCAGCTCAGGGGACGCGGGCAATCAGCCCCAGCATTTT.

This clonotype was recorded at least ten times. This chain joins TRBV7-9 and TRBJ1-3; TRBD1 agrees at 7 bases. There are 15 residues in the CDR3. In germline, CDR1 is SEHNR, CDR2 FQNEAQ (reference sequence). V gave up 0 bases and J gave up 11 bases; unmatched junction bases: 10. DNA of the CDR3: TGTGCCAGCAGCTTAGCTACAGGGGCCGTTCCAGCCATATATTTT. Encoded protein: CASSLATGAVPAIYF.

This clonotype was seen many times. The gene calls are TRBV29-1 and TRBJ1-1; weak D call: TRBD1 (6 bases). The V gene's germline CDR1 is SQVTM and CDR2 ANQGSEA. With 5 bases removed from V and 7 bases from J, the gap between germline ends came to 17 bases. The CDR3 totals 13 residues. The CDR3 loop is CSVSSGDKNEAFF. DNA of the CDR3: TGCAGCGTTTCTTCGGGGGACAAAAATGAAGCTTTCTTT.

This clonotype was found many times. The CDR3 DNA is TGTGCCAGTAGTTTTGGCTGGAACTATGGCTACACCTTC. It encodes CASSFGWNYGYTF. This chain connects TRBV19 to TRBJ1-2; no clear D gene. CDR1 and CDR2 from the germline V gene are LNHDA and SQIVND (reference sequence). This CDR3 is 13 amino acids long. With 5 bases removed from V and 2 bases from J, the gap between germline ends came to 9 bases. Supplemented by reference TRBV19 and TRBJ1-2, the full variable domain reads DGGITQSPKYLFRKEGQNVTLSCEQNLNHDAMYWYRQDPGQGLRLIYYSQIVNDFQKGDIAEGYSVSREKKESFPLTVTSAQKNPTAFYLCASSFGWNYGYTFGSGTRLTVV.

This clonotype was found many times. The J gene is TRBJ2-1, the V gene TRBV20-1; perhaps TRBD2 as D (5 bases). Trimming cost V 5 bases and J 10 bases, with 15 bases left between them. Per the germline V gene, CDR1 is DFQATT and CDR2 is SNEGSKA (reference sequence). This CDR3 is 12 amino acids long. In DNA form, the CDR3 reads TGCAGTGCTCGAGTAGTGGGAGACGAGCAGTTCTTC. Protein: CSARVVGDEQFF.

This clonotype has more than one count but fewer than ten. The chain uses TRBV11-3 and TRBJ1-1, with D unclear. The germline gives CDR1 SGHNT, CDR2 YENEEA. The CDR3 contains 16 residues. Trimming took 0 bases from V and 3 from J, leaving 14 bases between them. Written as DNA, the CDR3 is TGTGCCAGCAGCTTAGACGTACTCGGCGGGCACACTGAAGCTTTCTTT. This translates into CASSLDVLGGHTEAFF.

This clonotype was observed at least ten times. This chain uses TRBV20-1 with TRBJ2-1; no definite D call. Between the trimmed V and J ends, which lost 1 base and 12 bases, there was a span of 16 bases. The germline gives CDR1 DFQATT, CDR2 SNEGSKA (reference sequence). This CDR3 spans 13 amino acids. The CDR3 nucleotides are TGCAGTGCTAGAGTAGGTCCGCCAATCTCGCAGTTCTTC. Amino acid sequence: CSARVGPPISQFF.

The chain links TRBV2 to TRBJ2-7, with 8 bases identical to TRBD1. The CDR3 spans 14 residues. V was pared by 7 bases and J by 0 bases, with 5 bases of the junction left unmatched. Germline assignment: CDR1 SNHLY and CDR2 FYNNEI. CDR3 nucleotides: TGTGCCAGCACTGACAGGGGTAACTCCTACGAGCAGTACTTC. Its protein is CASTDRGNSYEQYF.

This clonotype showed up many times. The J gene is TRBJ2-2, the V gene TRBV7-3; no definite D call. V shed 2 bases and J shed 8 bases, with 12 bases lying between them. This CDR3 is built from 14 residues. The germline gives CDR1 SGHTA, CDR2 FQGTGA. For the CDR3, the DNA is TGTGCCAGCAGCTTATCCCCCGGGTCTGGGGAGCTGTTTTTT. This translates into CASSLSPGSGELFF.

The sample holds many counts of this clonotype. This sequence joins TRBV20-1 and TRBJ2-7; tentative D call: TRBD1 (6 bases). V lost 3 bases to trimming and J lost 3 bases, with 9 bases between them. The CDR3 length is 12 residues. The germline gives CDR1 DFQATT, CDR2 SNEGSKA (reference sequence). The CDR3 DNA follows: TGCAGTGCTAGCAGGGGATACTACGAGCAGTACTTC. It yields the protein CSASRGYYEQYF.

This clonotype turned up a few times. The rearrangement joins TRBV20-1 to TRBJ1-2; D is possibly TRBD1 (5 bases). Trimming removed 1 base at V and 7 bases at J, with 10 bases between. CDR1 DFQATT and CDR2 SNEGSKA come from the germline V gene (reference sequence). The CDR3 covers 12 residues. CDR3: CSARGQGGGYTF. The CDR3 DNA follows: TGCAGTGCTAGAGGGCAGGGAGGTGGCTACACCTTC.

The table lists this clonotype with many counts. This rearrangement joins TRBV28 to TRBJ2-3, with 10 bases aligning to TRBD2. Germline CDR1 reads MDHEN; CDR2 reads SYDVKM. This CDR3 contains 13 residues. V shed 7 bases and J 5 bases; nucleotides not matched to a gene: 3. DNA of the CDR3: TGTGCCAGCATACTAGCGGGAAGAGATACGCAGTATTTT. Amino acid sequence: CASILAGRDTQYF.

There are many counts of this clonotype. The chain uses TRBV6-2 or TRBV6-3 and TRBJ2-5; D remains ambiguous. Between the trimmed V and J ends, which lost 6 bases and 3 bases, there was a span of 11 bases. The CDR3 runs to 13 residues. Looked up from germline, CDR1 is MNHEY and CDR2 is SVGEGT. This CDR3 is CASSRARKETQYF. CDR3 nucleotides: TGTGCCAGCAGCCGGGCCCGGAAAGAGACCCAGTACTTC.

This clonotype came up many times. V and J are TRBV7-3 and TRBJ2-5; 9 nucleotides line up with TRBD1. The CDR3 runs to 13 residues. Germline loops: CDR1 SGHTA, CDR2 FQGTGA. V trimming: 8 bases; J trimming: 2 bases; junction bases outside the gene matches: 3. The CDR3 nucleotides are TGTGCCAGCTCGACAGGGGGGCAAGAGACCCAGTACTTC. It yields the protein CASSTGGQETQYF.

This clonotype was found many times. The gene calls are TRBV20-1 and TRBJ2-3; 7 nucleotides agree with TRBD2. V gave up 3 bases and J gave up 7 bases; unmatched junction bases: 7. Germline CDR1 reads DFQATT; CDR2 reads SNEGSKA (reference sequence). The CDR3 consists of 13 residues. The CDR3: CSASGWRGNTQYF. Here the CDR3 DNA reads TGCAGTGCTAGTGGTTGGCGGGGGAATACGCAGTATTTT.

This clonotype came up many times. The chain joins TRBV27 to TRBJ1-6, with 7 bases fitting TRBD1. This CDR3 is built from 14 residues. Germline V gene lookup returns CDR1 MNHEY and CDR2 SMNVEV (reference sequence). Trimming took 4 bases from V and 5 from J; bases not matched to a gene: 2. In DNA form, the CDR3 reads TGTGCCAGCAGTTCGACAGGGAATAATTCACCCCTCCACTTT. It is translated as CASSSTGNNSPLHF.

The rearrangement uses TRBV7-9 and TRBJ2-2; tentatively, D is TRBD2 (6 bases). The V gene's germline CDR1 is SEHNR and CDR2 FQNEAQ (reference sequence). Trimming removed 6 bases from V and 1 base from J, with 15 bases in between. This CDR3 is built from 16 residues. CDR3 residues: CASSRFGRKNTGELFF. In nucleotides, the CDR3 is TGTGCCAGCAGTAGGTTCGGGAGAAAGAACACCGGGGAGCTGTTTTTT.